This T cell receptor beta chain was recorded in a study of CD8 T cells in Susac syndrome. This CDR3 region has 14 residues. V was cut by 2 bases and J by 1 base, with 6 bases left in between. CD8+ and CD4+ T cells from blood underwent TCR beta sequencing, which was carried out in a high-throughput format. Controls were healthy donors (matched for age and sex). Negative isolation yielded CD4+ and CD8+ T cells, and FACS enriched TEMRA cells. The RNA input was about 0.5 to 1 ug, and it was reverse transcribed with random hexamers. Amplification of TCR beta CDR3 used immunoSEQ multiplex PCR across 54 Vbeta and 13 Jbeta. In TCRdb, the immunoSEQ multiplex PCR reads were re-called with MiXCR into one record per CDR3 protein. The sample yields roughly 130,000 distinct CDR3 sequences, more than 90% seen once.

The origin of this receptor is a human donor in good health. Material for sequencing was CD4+ T cells from PBMCs. This chain uses TRBV23-1 with TRBJ1-3, with D unclear. TRBV23-1 is known as an ORF, though its function is uncertain. CDR3 sequence (DNA): TGCGCCAGCAGTCAACGGGGATCTGGAAACACCATATATTTT. Encoded protein: CASSQRGSGNTIYF.